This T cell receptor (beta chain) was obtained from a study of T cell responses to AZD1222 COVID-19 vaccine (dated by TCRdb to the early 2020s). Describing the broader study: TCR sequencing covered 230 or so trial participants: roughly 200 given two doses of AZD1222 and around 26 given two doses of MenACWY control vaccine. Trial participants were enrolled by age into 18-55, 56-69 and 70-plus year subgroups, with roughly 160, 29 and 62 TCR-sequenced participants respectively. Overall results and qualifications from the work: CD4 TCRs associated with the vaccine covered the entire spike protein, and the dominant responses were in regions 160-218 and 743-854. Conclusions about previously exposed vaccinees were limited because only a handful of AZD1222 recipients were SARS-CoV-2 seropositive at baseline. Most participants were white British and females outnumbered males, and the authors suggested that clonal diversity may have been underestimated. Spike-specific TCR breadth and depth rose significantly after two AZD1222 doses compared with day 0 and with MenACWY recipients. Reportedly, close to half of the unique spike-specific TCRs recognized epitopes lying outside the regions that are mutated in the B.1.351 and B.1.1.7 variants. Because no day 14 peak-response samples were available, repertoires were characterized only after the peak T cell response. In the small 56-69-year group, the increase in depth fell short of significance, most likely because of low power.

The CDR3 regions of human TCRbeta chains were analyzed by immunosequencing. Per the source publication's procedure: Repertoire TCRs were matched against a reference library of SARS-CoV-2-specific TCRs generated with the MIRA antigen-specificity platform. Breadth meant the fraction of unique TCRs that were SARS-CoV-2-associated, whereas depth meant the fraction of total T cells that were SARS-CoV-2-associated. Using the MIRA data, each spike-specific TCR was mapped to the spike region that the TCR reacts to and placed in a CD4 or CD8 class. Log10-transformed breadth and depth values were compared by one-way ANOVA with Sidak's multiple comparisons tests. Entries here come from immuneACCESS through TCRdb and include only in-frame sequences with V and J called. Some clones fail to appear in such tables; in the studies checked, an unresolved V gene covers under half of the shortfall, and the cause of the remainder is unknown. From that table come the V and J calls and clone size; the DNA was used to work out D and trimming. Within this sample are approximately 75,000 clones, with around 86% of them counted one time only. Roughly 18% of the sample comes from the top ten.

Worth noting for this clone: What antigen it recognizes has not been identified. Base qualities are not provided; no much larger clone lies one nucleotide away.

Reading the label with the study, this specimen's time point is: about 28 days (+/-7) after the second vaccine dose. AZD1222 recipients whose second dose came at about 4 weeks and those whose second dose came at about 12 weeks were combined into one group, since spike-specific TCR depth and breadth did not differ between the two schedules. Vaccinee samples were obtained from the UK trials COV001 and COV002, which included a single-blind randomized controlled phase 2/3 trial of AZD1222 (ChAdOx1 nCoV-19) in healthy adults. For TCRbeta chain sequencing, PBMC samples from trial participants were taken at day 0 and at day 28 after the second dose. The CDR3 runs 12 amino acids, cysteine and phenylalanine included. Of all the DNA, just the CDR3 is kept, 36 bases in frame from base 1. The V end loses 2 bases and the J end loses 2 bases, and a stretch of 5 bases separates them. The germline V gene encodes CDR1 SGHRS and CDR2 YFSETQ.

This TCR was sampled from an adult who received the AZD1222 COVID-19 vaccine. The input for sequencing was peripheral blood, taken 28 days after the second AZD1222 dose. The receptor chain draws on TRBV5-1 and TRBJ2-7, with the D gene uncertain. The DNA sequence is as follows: TGCGCCAGCAGCTTCTCTACCTACGAGCAGTACTTC. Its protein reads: CASSFSTYEQYF.